These 15 T cell receptor beta chains originate from one sample sequenced in a study of T-cell reconstitution after alpha-beta-depleted transplantation in children. TCRbeta library preparation incorporated unique molecular identifiers. TCRdb analysed the PCR reads with MiXCR anew, one entry per CDR3 protein. The sample holds some 130,000 distinct CDR3 sequences; roughly 9.7% are singletons and the top ten take 24%. The source was PBMCs, mostly from graft donor cells, collected 180 days after TCRalphabeta/CD19-depleted stem cell transplant. Receptors originate from a girl younger than two who had a stem cell transplant for combined immunodeficiency, so the T cells may come from the graft donor.

V gene TRBV19 combines with J gene TRBJ1-2; D is possibly TRBD1 (5 bases). The CDR3 runs 17 residues. Trimming removed 4 bases at V and 3 bases at J, with 21 bases between. CDR1 and CDR2 (germline): LNHDA, SQIVND (reference sequence). The CDR3 here is CASSTLSTRDGDYGYTF. CDR3 nucleotides: TGTGCCAGTAGTACCTTATCGACCCGGGACGGAGACTATGGCTACACCTTC.

Ten or more counts support this clonotype. The chain combines TRBV14 with TRBJ2-5; no clear D gene. Between the trimmed V and J ends, which lost 0 bases and 1 base, there was a span of 6 bases. The CDR3 spans 14 residues. CDR1 is SGHDN and CDR2 is FVKESK in the germline V gene. CDR3 coding DNA: TGTGCCAGCAGCCAAGATTGGGGCCAAGAGACCCAGTACTTC. This translates into CASSQDWGQETQYF.

This chain connects TRBV4-1 to TRBJ2-1; D remains unclear. Germline V gene sequence: CDR1 MGHRA, CDR2 YSYEKL. This CDR3 is 16 amino acids long. Trimming left V 2 bases short and J 0 bases short, with 11 bases between. CDR3 in amino acids: CASSQPRPSSYNEQFF. Written as DNA, the CDR3 is TGCGCCAGCAGCCAACCCCGACCGAGCTCCTACAATGAGCAGTTCTTC.

This clonotype appeared a few times. This sequence joins TRBV5-1 and TRBJ1-1; D is unclear. Germline CDR1 is SGHRS and CDR2 is YFSETQ. The CDR3 spans 13 residues. The V and J ends lost 3 bases and 6 bases respectively, with 12 bases between them. The CDR3 DNA reads as TGCGCCAGCAGCTCGGGAGTGGTCCCTGAAGCTTTCTTT. Translating it yields CASSSGVVPEAFF. Combining the CDR3 with reference TRBV5-1 and TRBJ1-1 gives the whole variable domain KAGVTQTPRYLIKTRGQQVTLSCSPISGHRSVSWYQQTPGQGLQFLFEYFSETQRNKGNFPGRFSGRQFSNSRSEMNVSTLELGDSALYLCASSSGVVPEAFFGQGTRLTVV.

The chain combines TRBV20-1 with TRBJ2-7; 10 bases fit TRBD1. Germline V gene data show CDR1 as DFQATT and CDR2 as SNEGSKA (reference sequence). Unmatched junction bases numbered 6, after V lost 0 bases and J lost 4 bases. This CDR3 has 15 amino acids. The CDR3 loop is CSAREGTGVGYEQYF. CDR3 in DNA: TGCAGTGCTAGAGAAGGGACAGGGGTTGGGTACGAGCAGTACTTC.

The rearrangement joins TRBV7-3 to TRBJ1-1; the D gene is possibly TRBD1 (5 bases). The germline V gene has CDR1 SGHTA and CDR2 FQGTGA. V was pared by 1 base and J by 4 bases, with 16 bases between. CDR3 length: 16 amino acids. This CDR3 reads CASSLNAIGAGTEAFF. The CDR3 DNA sequence: TGTGCCAGCAGCTTAAACGCGATTGGGGCCGGCACTGAAGCTTTCTTT.

Many counts were recorded for this clonotype. The V and J genes are TRBV11-2 and TRBJ2-7; 11 nucleotides agree with TRBD2. The CDR3 is 14 amino acids. Germline V gives CDR1 SGHAT, CDR2 FQNNGV. Germline trimming cut 3 bases from V and 3 bases from J; bases unmatched to any gene: 1. CDR3 loop: CASSFGTSGYEQYF. The CDR3 DNA follows: TGTGCCAGCAGCTTCGGGACTAGCGGCTACGAGCAGTACTTC.

The rearrangement links TRBV20-1 to TRBJ2-1, with 11 bases lining up with TRBD2. Germline V lookup: CDR1 DFQATT, CDR2 SNEGSKA (reference sequence). The CDR3 contains 15 residues. After removal of 1 base from V and 4 bases from J, the junction contained 3 bases not matched to a gene. Here the CDR3 reads CSARVLAGVYNEQFF. The CDR3 bases are TGCAGTGCTAGAGTACTAGCGGGAGTGTACAATGAGCAGTTCTTC.

This clonotype has more than one count but fewer than ten. The chain is built from TRBV20-1 and TRBJ1-1; D may be TRBD1 (6 bases). The germline V gene encodes CDR1 DFQATT and CDR2 SNEGSKA (reference sequence). V lost 4 bases, J lost 4 bases, and 16 bases lay in between. The CDR3 runs 14 residues. The CDR3 DNA sequence: TGCAGTGCTAAAGCGACAGGCGGGGGCACTGAAGCTTTCTTT. Amino acid sequence: CSAKATGGGTEAFF.

The chain has TRBV2 and TRBJ2-3; possible D gene TRBD1, 6 bases. The CDR3 contains 16 residues. Trimming cost V 7 bases and J 4 bases, with 21 bases left between them. CDR1 is SNHLY, CDR2 FYNNEI, per germline. In DNA, the CDR3 is TGTGCCAGCATTACCCTTGAACAGGGCCGGTCAGATACGCAGTATTTT. Encoded protein: CASITLEQGRSDTQYF.

The chain couples TRBV29-1 to TRBJ1-4; D gene ambiguous. The CDR3 is 15 amino acids. CDR1 and CDR2 (germline): SQVTM, ANQGSEA. V lost 4 bases and J lost 8, with 20 bases in between. In DNA, the CDR3 is TGCAGCGTTGTGGCTCGGGGAGGTGTTGGCGAAAAACTGTTTTTT. Protein: CSVVARGGVGEKLFF.

This clonotype was counted only a few times. The chain recombines TRBV5-1 with TRBJ2-2; the match to TRBD2 covers 12 bases. The V gene's germline CDR1 is SGHRS and CDR2 YFSETQ. V was pared by 1 base and J by 5 bases, with 6 bases of the junction left unmatched. The CDR3 is 17 residues long. The chain's CDR3 is CASSLLRTSGITGELFF. DNA of the CDR3: TGCGCCAGCAGCTTGCTTCGGACTAGCGGGATTACCGGGGAGCTGTTTTTT.

This clonotype came up a few times. The chain is built from TRBV11-2 and TRBJ2-2, with D unresolved. Trimming stripped 2 bases from V and 13 bases from J, with 11 bases between. CDR3 length equals 12 residues. Germline values: CDR1 SGHAT, CDR2 FQNNGV. The CDR3 region is CASSLISSGLFF. The CDR3 DNA reads as TGTGCCAGCAGCTTAATTTCGTCCGGGCTGTTTTTT. Full variable domain (remainder filled in from reference TRBV11-2 and TRBJ2-2): EAGVAQSPRYKIIEKRQSVAFWCNPISGHATLYWYQQILGQGPKLLIQFQNNGVVDDSQLPKDRFSAERLKGVDSTLKIQPAKLEDSAVYLCASSLISSGLFFGEGSRLTVL.

J is TRBJ2-7 and V is TRBV18; 9 positions match TRBD2. The CDR3 is 14 amino acids. Germline V lookup: CDR1 KGHSH, CDR2 LQKENI. J was trimmed by 4 bases and V by 3 bases; bases with no gene match: 4. The CDR3 DNA follows: TGTGCCAGCTCACCTGGGACTAGCCCATACGAGCAGTACTTC. It translates to CASSPGTSPYEQYF. The full variable domain, rest sourced from reference TRBV18 and TRBJ2-7, is NAGVMQNPRHLVRRRGQEARLRCSPMKGHSHVYWYRQLPEEGLKFMVYLQKENIIDESGMPKERFSAEFPKEGPSILRIQQVVRGDSAAYFCASSPGTSPYEQYFGPGTRLTVT.

This clonotype was seen many times. The V gene is TRBV10-3, the J gene TRBJ2-7; 7 nucleotides align to TRBD2. The J segment lost 0 bases and the V segment lost 4 bases, leaving 18 bases of the junction unmatched. The CDR3 sequence is 19 residues long. Germline V lookup: CDR1 ENHRY, CDR2 SYGVKD. The CDR3 sequence: CAISGEGRWAPDSSYEQYF. The CDR3, as DNA: TGTGCCATCAGTGGGGAGGGGAGGTGGGCTCCGGATAGCTCCTACGAGCAGTACTTC.